This T cell receptor beta chain was retrieved from a study of CD4 T cells in lung cancer (dated by TCRdb to about 2019). Background on the whole study: To find responses to candidate mutation-encoded neoepitopes, the study screened blood T cells from NSCLC patients and isolated neoantigen-specific CD4+ T-cell clones and TCRs. Before blood donation, treatments including platinum chemotherapy had been received by the patients, and nivolumab or pembrolizumab had been received by some of the patients. Lung adenocarcinoma or squamous cell carcinoma was present in the resected patients, who were aged 60 to 69 at blood donation and were mostly former smokers. The frequency of neoantigen-specific clonotypes in tumor resections, non-adjacent lung and cultured T-cell products was followed using TCRB deep sequencing. Tumor and non-adjacent lung tissue came from a few patients undergoing curative-intent resections for stage I-III non-small cell lung cancer.

V is trimmed back by 5 bases and J by 1 base, and the junction contains 6 bases that no gene match accounts for. Based on the germline V gene, the CDR1 and CDR2 sequences are SGHTA and FQGNSA. CDR3 length: 16 amino acids, cysteine to phenylalanine. The kept DNA is CDR3 alone, 48 bases in frame from the first base. Note on this clone: Its antigen remains unidentified. One base away there is no much larger clone; base qualities are not given.

The paper's findings and limits, for the study overall: Some blood-derived responses might reflect in vitro priming of naive T cells or cross-reactivity rather than memory responses to the cancer.

Library prep was done by the immunoSEQ multiplex PCR assay. DNA was isolated using Qiagen DNeasy or QIAamp micro DNA kits, and TCRB was sequenced using the Adaptive Biotechnology human TCRB sequencing kit. TCRB libraries were sequenced on an Illumina MiSeq. Turning to the authors' computational methods: TCRB sequence data were analyzed with the kit provider's software, and tumor enrichment of clonotype templates was tested with Fisher's exact test. TCRdb took over this immuneACCESS table, retaining in-frame rearrangements with V and J assigned. Such tables are incomplete; in checked studies, under half of the missing clones stem from an unresolved V gene, and the remainder is unexplained. V and J calls and clone size are as listed in that table; D and trimming were resolved from the DNA. The table for this sample lists under 6,000 clones; around 74% of them were counted only once. The ten largest clones add up to 16% of the sample.

This clonotype was obtained from a man aged 55 to 70 with non-small cell lung cancer. Rearrangement joined TRBV7-2 to TRBJ1-4, with 8 middle bases fitting TRBD1. The sample taken for sequencing was lung tumor tissue. The nucleotide sequence is given as TGTGCCAGCAGCGTGGACAGGGTGTTAACTAATGAAAAACTGTTTTTT. Its product reads: CASSVDRVLTNEKLFF. When the CDR3 is completed using the reference TRBV7-2 and TRBJ1-4 genes on either side, the full variable domain is GAGVSQSPSNKVTEKGKDVELRCDPISGHTALYWYRQSLGQGLEFLIYFQGNSAPDKSGLPSDRFSAERTGGSVSTLTIQRTQQEDSAVYLCASSVDRVLTNEKLFFGSGTQLSVL.